A single sample is the source of the 29 T cell receptor beta chains below, sequenced in a study of blood T cells in healthy people across ages. Alongside a J-beta primer mix, a sample-barcoded 5' primer served in a second PCR lasting about 6 to 12 cycles. From the 5' RACE reads, TCRdb called clonotypes with MiXCR, one entry per CDR3 protein. The data show more than 500,000 distinct CDR3 sequences, around a quarter seen once. These data also featured in a second study, about T cells of mothers and their children.

The source material was blood. The receptors stem from a boy younger than 10 in good health.

This chain connects TRBV5-1 to TRBJ1-1; perhaps TRBD1 as D (5 bases). Germline V CDR1 and CDR2: SGHRS, YFSETQ. The CDR3 loop spans 15 amino acids. With 0 bases removed from V and 0 bases from J, the gap between germline ends came to 9 bases. CDR3 nucleotide sequence: TGCGCCAGCAGCTTGGACAGGAGGGTGAACACTGAAGCTTTCTTT. Its protein is CASSLDRRVNTEAFF. Full variable domain (rest looked up from reference TRBV5-1 and TRBJ1-1): KAGVTQTPRYLIKTRGQQVTLSCSPISGHRSVSWYQQTPGQGLQFLFEYFSETQRNKGNFPGRFSGRQFSNSRSEMNVSTLELGDSALYLCASSLDRRVNTEAFFGQGTRLTVV.

The rearrangement uses TRBV29-1 and TRBJ2-5, with 9 nucleotides matching TRBD2. The DNA end is a closer match to TRBJ2-1, so the J assignment may be wrong. Germline assignment: CDR1 SQVTM and CDR2 ANQGSEA. CDR3 length: 14 residues. In DNA, the CDR3 is TGCAGCAGCCGACTAGCGGCTTCTTACAATGAGCAGTTCTTC. Its translation: CSSRLAASYNEQFF.

This clonotype was seen more than once but under ten times. The J gene is TRBJ2-1, the V gene TRBV7-2; possibly TRBD2 for D (5 bases). Germline assignment: CDR1 SGHTA and CDR2 FQGNSA. This CDR3 spans 15 amino acids. The V gene lost 1 base and the J gene lost 6 bases, with 13 bases spanning the gap. The CDR3 nucleotides are TGTGCCAGCAGCTTAGATCGAGGGCTGACCAATGAGCAGTTCTTC. Translating it yields CASSLDRGLTNEQFF. Supplemented by reference TRBV7-2 and TRBJ2-1, the full variable domain reads GAGVSQSPSNKVTEKGKDVELRCDPISGHTALYWYRQSLGQGLEFLIYFQGNSAPDKSGLPSDRFSAERTGGSVSTLTIQRTQQEDSAVYLCASSLDRGLTNEQFFGPGTRLTVL.

This chain uses TRBV7-2 with TRBJ2-7; D possibly corresponds to TRBD1 (5 bases). Germline CDR1 SGHTA, CDR2 FQGNSA. This CDR3 contains 14 residues. V was trimmed by 6 bases and J by 3 bases, leaving 15 bases between them. CDR3 amino acids: CASSSYGQGYEQYF. In nucleotides, the CDR3 is TGTGCCAGCAGTTCCTACGGGCAGGGCTACGAGCAGTACTTC.

The chain employs TRBV29-1 and TRBJ1-2; possibly TRBD1 for D (5 bases). Trimming left V 2 bases short and J 7 bases short, with 11 bases between. Germline V gives CDR1 SQVTM, CDR2 ANQGSEA. There are 12 residues in the CDR3. CDR3 bases: TGCAGCGTTGAAACAGGTCGCGCTGGCTACACCTTC. Amino acid sequence: CSVETGRAGYTF.

This clonotype was counted many times. J is TRBJ2-7 and V is TRBV7-9, with TRBD2 as a possible D gene (6 bases). The CDR3 is 16 residues long. Germline loops: CDR1 SEHNR, CDR2 FQNEAQ (reference sequence). V gave up 2 bases and J gave up 5 bases, with 19 bases separating them. CDR3 amino acids: CASSLHDWDSADEQYF. DNA for the CDR3: TGTGCCAGCAGCTTACATGACTGGGACTCCGCCGACGAGCAGTACTTC.

This chain uses TRBV25-1 with TRBJ2-7; D is ambiguous. The CDR3 is made up of 14 amino acids. Germline V gene sequence: CDR1 MGHDK, CDR2 SYGVNS. Trimming shortened V by 1 base and J by 1 base, and 8 bases separated the two germline ends. This CDR3 reads CASSEFSLSYEQYF. DNA of the CDR3: TGTGCCAGCAGTGAATTCAGCCTTTCCTACGAGCAGTACTTC.

Only a few counts were recorded for this clonotype. The chain links TRBV4-3 to TRBJ2-1; TRBD1 or TRBD2 may be the D gene (6 bases each). This CDR3 is 13 amino acids long. Per germline, CDR1 LGHNA and CDR2 YSLEER. Trimming removed 0 bases from V and 8 bases from J, with 8 bases in between. Here the CDR3 DNA reads TGCGCCAGCAGCCAAGAGAGGGGGGATGAGCAGTTCTTC. Amino acids: CASSQERGDEQFF.

The V and J genes are TRBV10-3 and TRBJ2-5, with D unresolved. The CDR3 covers 13 residues. V gave up 6 bases and J gave up 1 base, with 9 bases separating them. CDR1 and CDR2 from the germline V gene are ENHRY and SYGVKD. This CDR3 is CAIRMAPQETQYF. The CDR3 DNA sequence: TGTGCCATCAGGATGGCTCCCCAAGAGACCCAGTACTTC.

This chain joins TRBV7-2 and TRBJ1-2, with D possibly TRBD1 on 5 matching bases. The germline gives CDR1 SGHTA, CDR2 FQGNSA. The CDR3 totals 14 residues. V lost 4 bases and J 1 base, leaving 10 bases between the germline ends. The CDR3 DNA is TGTGCCAGCAGCTCCAGGGTACTTAACTATGGCTACACCTTC. This encodes CASSSRVLNYGYTF.

The rearrangement links TRBV20-1 to TRBJ2-4, with TRBD2 as a possible D gene (5 bases). The CDR3 has 14 residues. CDR1 DFQATT and CDR2 SNEGSKA come from the germline V gene (reference sequence). V was clipped by 5 bases and J by 1 base, with 12 bases between them. DNA of the CDR3: TGCAGTGCTGCCTCCGGGAACGCCAAAAACATTCAGTACTTC. Its translation: CSAASGNAKNIQYF.

The rearrangement links TRBV2 to TRBJ2-1; 10 positions match TRBD2. The CDR3 is 15 residues long. V dropped 3 bases and J dropped 3; count of bases not matched to a gene: 2. Germline values: CDR1 SNHLY, CDR2 FYNNEI. Written as DNA, the CDR3 is TGTGCCAGCAGTGACTTAGCGGGGGGCTACAATGAGCAGTTCTTC. It codes for CASSDLAGGYNEQFF.

J is TRBJ2-5 and V is TRBV28; D is ambiguous. Trimming took off 7 bases at V and 4 bases at J, with 4 bases between the two ends. The CDR3 runs 10 residues. CDR1 MDHEN and CDR2 SYDVKM come from the germline V gene. The CDR3 DNA reads as TGTGCCAGCATGGGAGAGACCCAGTACTTC. Its translation: CASMGETQYF. Filled out from reference TRBV28 and TRBJ2-5, the complete variable domain reads DVKVTQSSRYLVKRTGEKVFLECVQDMDHENMFWYRQDPGLGLRLIYFSYDVKMKEKGDIPEGYSVSREKKERFSLILESASTNQTSMYLCASMGETQYFGPGTRLLVL.

The CDR3 here is CASSRLIAASNTGELFF. CDR3 nucleotides: TGTGCCAGCTCAAGACTAATCGCTGCGTCGAACACCGGGGAGCTGTTTTTT. J is TRBJ2-2 and V is TRBV18; tentatively, D is TRBD2 (5 bases). Germline-derived CDR1 and CDR2 are KGHSH and LQKENI. This CDR3 has 17 residues. Deletions cut 5 bases from V and 0 bases from J, with 16 bases between.

The V and J genes are TRBV10-3 and TRBJ2-5; no firm D call. Germline-derived CDR1 and CDR2 are ENHRY and SYGVKD. This CDR3 has 14 amino acids. The germline V and J ends were trimmed by 4 bases and 2 bases, with 11 bases remaining between them. DNA of the CDR3: TGTGCCATCAGTGTGTCGGTGGCGCAAGAGACCCAGTACTTC. Its translation: CAISVSVAQETQYF.

The sample holds many counts of this clonotype. The chain combines TRBV5-5 with TRBJ2-5; no reliable D call. The germline V gene has CDR1 SGHKS and CDR2 YYEKEE (reference sequence). Trimming removed 0 bases at V and 4 bases at J, with 10 bases between. The CDR3 has 14 amino acids. The CDR3, as DNA: TGTGCCAGCAGCTTGGAGGCAGCAACAGAGACCCAGTACTTC. Encoded protein: CASSLEAATETQYF.

The rearrangement uses TRBV7-8 and TRBJ2-1, with D unresolved. This CDR3 spans 13 amino acids. Per germline, CDR1 SGHVS and CDR2 FQNEAQ. V was cut by 5 bases and J by 5 bases, with 10 bases left in between. CDR3 sequence reads: CASSTSSDNEQFF. The CDR3 DNA follows: TGTGCCAGCAGCACATCTAGTGACAATGAGCAGTTCTTC.

This clonotype was recorded many times. The chain employs TRBV7-2 and TRBJ2-5; tentatively, D is TRBD1 (5 bases). The J call may be in error: the DNA end matches TRBJ2-1 better. CDR1 is SGHTA, CDR2 FQGNSA, per germline. The CDR3 loop spans 13 amino acids. CDR3 protein: CASSPRRGNEQFF. The CDR3 region has the DNA TGTGCCAGCAGTCCCCGTAGGGGTAATGAGCAGTTCTTC.

V usage is TRBV29-1 and J usage is TRBJ2-7, with 7 nucleotides matching TRBD1. The CDR3 has 12 residues. Germline lookup yields CDR1 SQVTM and CDR2 ANQGSEA. V was pared by 4 bases and J by 6 bases, with 6 bases of the junction left unmatched. CDR3 sequence: CSVGQGRGEQYF. CDR3 nucleotide sequence: TGCAGCGTTGGACAGGGAAGGGGCGAGCAGTACTTC.

The chain carries TRBV2 and TRBJ2-7; D perhaps matches TRBD2 (5 bases). There are 14 residues in the CDR3. CDR1 is SNHLY, CDR2 FYNNEI, per germline. V lost 2 bases, J lost 8 bases, and 16 bases lay in between. The CDR3 region is CASSEYLRAYKQYF. In DNA form, the CDR3 reads TGTGCCAGCAGTGAATACTTGAGGGCTTACAAGCAGTACTTC.

The chain uses TRBV20-1 and TRBJ2-7; D remains unclear. The V end lost 3 bases, the J end lost 0 bases, and 15 bases lay between the germline ends. Germline V gene data show CDR1 as DFQATT and CDR2 as SNEGSKA (reference sequence). This CDR3 has 15 residues. The CDR3 region has the DNA TGCAGTGCTAGGGAGTCTATTCTCCCCTCCTACGAGCAGTACTTC. Its translation is CSARESILPSYEQYF.

The chain recombines TRBV12-3 or TRBV12-4 with TRBJ2-1; 14 bases line up with TRBD2. The CDR3 consists of 15 residues. V was clipped by 9 bases and J by 4 bases; unmatched bases: 5. This CDR3 reads CARRTSGGFYNEQFF. DNA for the CDR3: TGTGCCAGACGGACTAGCGGGGGGTTTTACAATGAGCAGTTCTTC.

This chain links TRBV7-2 with TRBJ2-3; D uncertain. The V and J ends lost 5 bases and 3 bases respectively, with 9 bases between them. The CDR3 consists of 13 residues. CDR1 and CDR2 from the germline V gene are SGHTA and FQGNSA. The CDR3 region has the DNA TGTGCCAGCAGCCGAGGCCCAACAGATACGCAGTATTTT. It translates to CASSRGPTDTQYF.

The sample holds a few counts of this clonotype. J is TRBJ2-5 and V is TRBV2, with 10 bases matching TRBD1. The better agreement between TRBJ2-7 and the DNA end casts doubt on the J call. CDR3 length equals 14 residues. CDR1 and CDR2 from the germline V gene are SNHLY and FYNNEI. CDR3 bases: TGTGCCAGCAGTTTCCGCGGGACAGGGGACGAGCAGTACTTC. It yields the protein CASSFRGTGDEQYF.

The chain combines TRBV25-1 with TRBJ2-2, with D perhaps being TRBD1 or TRBD2 (5 bases each). The CDR3 extends over 12 amino acids. Per germline, CDR1 MGHDK and CDR2 SYGVNS. Trimming stripped 3 bases from V and 10 bases from J, with 9 bases between. The CDR3 region is CASSDWGKELFF. In DNA form, the CDR3 reads TGTGCCAGCAGTGATTGGGGGAAGGAGCTGTTTTTT.

The gene calls are TRBV5-5 and TRBJ2-5; 7 nucleotides line up with TRBD1. Germline-derived CDR1 and CDR2 are SGHKS and YYEKEE (reference sequence). The CDR3 covers 14 residues. The junction had 5 bases not matched to a gene; V was cut back by 5 bases and J by 1 base. CDR3 loop: CASSWDRAQETQYF. CDR3 DNA sequence: TGTGCCAGCAGTTGGGACAGAGCCCAAGAGACCCAGTACTTC.

The chain has TRBV3-1 and TRBJ2-5, with D uncertain. Deletions cut 0 bases from V and 3 bases from J, with 11 bases between. From germline, CDR1 is LGHDT and CDR2 YNNKEL (reference sequence). The CDR3 runs to 15 residues. CDR3 nucleotide sequence: TGTGCCAGCAGCCAAGACTTCTCCCTCGAAGAGACCCAGTACTTC. Its translation is CASSQDFSLEETQYF.

This clonotype was seen a few times. A junction boundary mismatches the germline segment, possibly from a read error. V is TRBV7-9 and J is TRBJ1-4; D unresolved. The V gene's germline CDR1 is SEHNR and CDR2 FQNEAQ (reference sequence). The CDR3 spans 15 residues. In DNA, the CDR3 is TGTGCCAGCAGCGCGGGGTGGGGTCCTAACGAAAAACTGTTTTTT. It is translated as CASSAGWGPNEKLFF.

The CDR3 here is CASSLRLARTDTQYF. Here the CDR3 DNA reads TGTGCCAGCAGTTTGAGGCTAGCCCGCACAGATACGCAGTATTTT. The chain uses TRBV12-3 or TRBV12-4 and TRBJ2-3, with D possibly being TRBD2 (5 bases). The CDR3 loop spans 15 amino acids. V was pared by 3 bases and J by 1 base, with 11 bases between.